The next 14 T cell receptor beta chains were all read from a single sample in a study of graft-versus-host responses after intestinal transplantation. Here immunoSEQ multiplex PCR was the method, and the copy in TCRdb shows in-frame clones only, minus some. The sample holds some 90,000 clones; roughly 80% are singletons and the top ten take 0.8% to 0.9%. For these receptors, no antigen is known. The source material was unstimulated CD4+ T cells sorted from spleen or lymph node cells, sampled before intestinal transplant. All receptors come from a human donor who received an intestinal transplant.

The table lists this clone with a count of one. For the CDR3, the DNA is TGTGCCAGCAGTTTAAGGACAACGGAATCCCCCCACGAGCAGTACTTC. Its translation is CASSLRTTESPHEQYF. This sequence joins TRBV28 and TRBJ2-7; possible D gene TRBD1, 5 bases. V lost 2 bases to trimming and J lost 5 bases, with 19 bases between them. Germline lookup yields CDR1 MDHEN and CDR2 SYDVKM. CDR3 length: 16 amino acids.

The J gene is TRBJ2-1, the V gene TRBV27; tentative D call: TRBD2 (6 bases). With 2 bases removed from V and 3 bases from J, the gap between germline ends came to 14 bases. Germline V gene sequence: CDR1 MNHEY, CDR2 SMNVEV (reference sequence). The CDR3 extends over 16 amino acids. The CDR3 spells CASSLDAGKGYNEQFF. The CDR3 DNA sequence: TGTGCCAGCAGTTTAGATGCGGGAAAGGGCTACAATGAGCAGTTCTTC.

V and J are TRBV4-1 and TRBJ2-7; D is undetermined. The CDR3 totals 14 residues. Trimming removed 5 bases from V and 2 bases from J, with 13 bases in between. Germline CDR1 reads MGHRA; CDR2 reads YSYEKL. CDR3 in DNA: TGCGCCAGCAGCGCGACACCTTTCGCCTACGAGCAGTACTTC. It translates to CASSATPFAYEQYF.

The CDR3, as DNA: TGTGCCAGCAGCCAAGATAGGAGGGGGGGTGGTGGCTACACCTTC. Its protein is CASSQDRRGGGGYTF. The chain employs TRBV4-2 and TRBJ1-2; TRBD1 is a possible D gene (6 bases). The V and J ends lost 0 bases and 7 bases respectively, with 15 bases between them. The CDR3 totals 15 residues. Germline loops: CDR1 LGHNA, CDR2 YNFKEQ.

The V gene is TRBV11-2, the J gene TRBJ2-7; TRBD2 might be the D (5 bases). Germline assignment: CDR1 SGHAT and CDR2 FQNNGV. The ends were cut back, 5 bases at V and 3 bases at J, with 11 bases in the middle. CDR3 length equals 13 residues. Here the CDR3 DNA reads TGTGCCAGCAGCCCGTGGGCGGGCTACGAGCAGTACTTC. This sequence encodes CASSPWAGYEQYF. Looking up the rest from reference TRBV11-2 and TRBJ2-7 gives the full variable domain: EAGVAQSPRYKIIEKRQSVAFWCNPISGHATLYWYQQILGQGPKLLIQFQNNGVVDDSQLPKDRFSAERLKGVDSTLKIQPAKLEDSAVYLCASSPWAGYEQYFGPGTRLTVT.

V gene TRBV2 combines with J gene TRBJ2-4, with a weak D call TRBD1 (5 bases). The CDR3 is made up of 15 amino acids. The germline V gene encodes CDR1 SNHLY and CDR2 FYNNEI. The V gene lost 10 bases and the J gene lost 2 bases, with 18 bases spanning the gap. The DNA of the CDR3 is TGTGCCACCCAAGACAGAACGAGGACCAAAAACATTCAGTACTTC. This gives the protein CATQDRTRTKNIQYF.

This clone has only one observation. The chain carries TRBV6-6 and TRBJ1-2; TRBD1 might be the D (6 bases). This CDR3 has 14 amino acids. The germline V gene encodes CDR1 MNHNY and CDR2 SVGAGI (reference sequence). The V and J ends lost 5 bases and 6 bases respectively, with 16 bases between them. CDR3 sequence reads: CASSQGQRGNGYTF. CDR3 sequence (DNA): TGTGCCAGCAGTCAAGGACAGCGGGGGAATGGCTACACCTTC.

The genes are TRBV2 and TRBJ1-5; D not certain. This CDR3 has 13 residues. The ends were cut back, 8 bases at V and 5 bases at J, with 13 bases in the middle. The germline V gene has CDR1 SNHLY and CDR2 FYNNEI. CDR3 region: CASRPMAYQPQHF. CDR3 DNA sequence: TGTGCCAGCCGCCCAATGGCATATCAGCCCCAGCATTTT.

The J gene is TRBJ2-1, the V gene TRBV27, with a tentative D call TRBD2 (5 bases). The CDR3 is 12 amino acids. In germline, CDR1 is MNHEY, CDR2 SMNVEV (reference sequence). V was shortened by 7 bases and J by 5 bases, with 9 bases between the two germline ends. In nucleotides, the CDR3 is TGTGCCAGCATGGAGGTAGACAATGAGCAGTTCTTC. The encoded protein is CASMEVDNEQFF.

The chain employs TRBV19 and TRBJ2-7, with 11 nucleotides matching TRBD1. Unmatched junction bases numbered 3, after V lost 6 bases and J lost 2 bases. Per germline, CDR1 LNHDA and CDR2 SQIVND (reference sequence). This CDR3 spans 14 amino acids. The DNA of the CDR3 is TGTGCCAGTAGCGGGACAGGGGGGGCCTACGAGCAGTACTTC. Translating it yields CASSGTGGAYEQYF.

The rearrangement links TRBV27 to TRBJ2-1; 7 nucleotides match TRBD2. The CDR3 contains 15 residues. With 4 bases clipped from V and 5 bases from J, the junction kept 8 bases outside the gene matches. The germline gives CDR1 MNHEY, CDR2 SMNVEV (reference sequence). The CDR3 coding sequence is TGTGCCAGCAGTTCCCTAGCGGACCTCAACAATGAGCAGTTCTTC. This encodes CASSSLADLNNEQFF.

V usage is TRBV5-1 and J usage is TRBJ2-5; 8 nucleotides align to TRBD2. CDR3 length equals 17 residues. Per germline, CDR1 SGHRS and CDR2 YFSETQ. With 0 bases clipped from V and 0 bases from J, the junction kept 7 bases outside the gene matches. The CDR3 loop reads CASSLVREGQYQETQYF. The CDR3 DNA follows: TGCGCCAGCAGCTTGGTCCGGGAGGGCCAGTACCAAGAGACCCAGTACTTC.

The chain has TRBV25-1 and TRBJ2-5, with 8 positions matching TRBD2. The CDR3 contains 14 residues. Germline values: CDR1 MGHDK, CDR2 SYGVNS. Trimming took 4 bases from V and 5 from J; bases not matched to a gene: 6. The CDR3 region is CASSGPGGVETQYF. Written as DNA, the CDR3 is TGTGCCAGCAGTGGACCCGGGGGGGTGGAGACCCAGTACTTC. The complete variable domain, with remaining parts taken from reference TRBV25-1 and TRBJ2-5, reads EADIYQTPRYLVIGTGKKITLECSQTMGHDKMYWYQQDPGMELHLIHYSYGVNSTEKGDLSSESTVSRIRTEHFPLTLESARPSHTSQYLCASSGPGGVETQYFGPGTRLLVL.

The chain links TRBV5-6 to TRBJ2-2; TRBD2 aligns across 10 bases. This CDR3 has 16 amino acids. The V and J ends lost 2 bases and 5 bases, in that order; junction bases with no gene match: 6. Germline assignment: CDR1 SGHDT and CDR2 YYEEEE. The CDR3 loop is CASSFGLAGVTGELFF. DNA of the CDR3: TGTGCCAGCAGCTTTGGGCTAGCGGGAGTTACCGGGGAGCTGTTTTTT. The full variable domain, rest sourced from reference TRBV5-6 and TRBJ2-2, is DAGVTQSPTHLIKTRGQQVTLRCSPKSGHDTVSWYQQALGQGPQFIFQYYEEEERQRGNFPDRFSGHQFPNYSSELNVNALLLGDSALYLCASSFGLAGVTGELFFGEGSRLTVL.